These T cell receptor beta chains were read from a single sample in a study of cytomegalovirus exposure and HLA in healthy donors. The assay was immunoSEQ multiplex PCR, and TCRdb's table has in-frame clones only and misses some. The table has around 100,000 clones, roughly 71% seen once; the top ten hold about 8.6%. The sample comprised PBMCs. These receptors originate from a young man in good health and CMV-seropositive. The CDR3 runs from the conserved cysteine through the conserved F or W.

V	J	CDR3
TRBV7-2	TRBJ1-1	CASSSNDRLNTEAFF
TRBV2	TRBJ1-2	CASSTNGGLYGYTF
TRBV4-1	TRBJ2-5	CASSRNRVETQYF
TRBV30	TRBJ1-1	CALNRGNTEAFF
TRBV5-6	TRBJ1-4	CASSLVRVRKEKLFF
TRBV2	TRBJ1-1	CATEHGTGNTEAFF
TRBV4-1	TRBJ2-5	CASSQDGQGGRETQYF
TRBV7-9	TRBJ1-1	CASSLADRITNTEAFF
TRBV5-1	TRBJ1-1	CASSLLPHTEAFF
TRBV11-1	TRBJ1-1	CASSPRDRGTEAFF
TRBV29-1	TRBJ2-5	CSVGFQGRSETQYF
TRBV28	TRBJ2-5	CASSLGRTVQETQYF
TRBV15	TRBJ2-5	CATRESGDQETQYF
TRBV11-3	TRBJ2-2	CASSQGITGELFF
TRBV28	TRBJ1-5	CASSPLITGEPQHF
TRBV30	TRBJ2-7	CAWARVATWDEQYF
TRBV5-1	TRBJ2-1	CASSLGGLAGGRGDEQFF
TRBV6-5	TRBJ2-1	CASTYLQGAGEQFF
TRBV6-5	TRBJ2-1	CASSRTGFNEQFF
TRBV7-6	TRBJ1-1	CASSLVAGSTEAFF
TRBV27	TRBJ1-3	CASSPRRQGAGNTIYF
TRBV5-6	TRBJ2-3	CASSGQGHGDTQYF
TRBV6-1	TRBJ1-5	CASTFRGGNQPQHF
TRBV28	TRBJ2-2	CATQFRDRVNGELFF
TRBV27	TRBJ2-7	CASSLRGYPEQYF
TRBV9	TRBJ1-2	CASSVTDRGANYGYTF
TRBV9	TRBJ2-2	CASSVGATGELFF
TRBV6-6	TRBJ2-7	CASSPRDRGYEQYF
TRBV6-1	TRBJ1-3	CASSEYGGGSGNTIYF
TRBV29-1	TRBJ2-5	CSVVGSGGETQYF
TRBV21-1	TRBJ2-2	CASSIGGTSGGRIGCGELFF
TRBV5-1	TRBJ2-1	CASSLKRGGTYSYNEQFF
TRBV2	TRBJ2-1	CASSRGLNEQFF
TRBV6-5	TRBJ1-2	CASSYSGQGFGYTF
TRBV7-9	TRBJ1-2	CASSLTGIGLGYTF
TRBV10-3	TRBJ1-6	CAISGGGQGSPLHF
TRBV4-1	TRBJ1-1	CASSQGRGRDTEAFF
TRBV6-5	TRBJ2-5	CASSFSSGGTQETQYF
TRBV7-6	TRBJ2-3	CASSLALLAGGTDTQYF
TRBV6-6	TRBJ1-1	CASRTRGYTEAFF
TRBV4-2	TRBJ2-2	CASSRERGGELFF
TRBV2	TRBJ2-7	CASWSTGFAYEQYF
TRBV18	TRBJ1-4	CASSLTGFNEKLFF
TRBV5-4	TRBJ2-5	CASSLAGIETQYF
TRBV19	TRBJ1-3	CASSWTASGNTIYF
TRBV11-2	TRBJ1-2	CASSQNGRIANYGYTF
TRBV23-1	TRBJ1-2	CASSQCRTGAIGYTF
TRBV4-2	TRBJ1-4	CASSQTEEKLFF